Below are 10 T cell receptor beta chains sequenced from a single sample in a study of cytomegalovirus exposure and HLA in healthy donors. Primers included in the PCR were 60 Vbeta and 13 Jbeta primers. The method was immunoSEQ multiplex PCR; TCRdb's version includes in-frame clones alone and lacks a portion of them. The top ten clones hold 1% of a sample with around 130,000 clones, 80% of them seen once. Sequenced: PBMCs. The receptors come from a man aged 35 to 55 in good health and CMV-seronegative.

The V call is TRBV5-6, the J call TRBJ2-7; 7 bases are shared with TRBD1. The CDR3 has 12 amino acids. CDR1 and CDR2 from the germline V gene are SGHDT and YYEEEE. With 2 bases clipped from V and 5 bases from J, the junction kept 1 base outside the gene matches. The CDR3 DNA sequence: TGTGCCAGCAGCTTCAGGGGGAACGAGCAGTACTTC. Its protein product is CASSFRGNEQYF. The full variable domain, in which reference TRBV5-6 and TRBJ2-7 provide the parts outside the CDR3, is DAGVTQSPTHLIKTRGQQVTLRCSPKSGHDTVSWYQQALGQGPQFIFQYYEEEERQRGNFPDRFSGHQFPNYSSELNVNALLLGDSALYLCASSFRGNEQYFGPGTRLTVT.

The CDR3 nucleotides are TGTGCCACCAGCAGAGGTATGGAGACCCAGTACTTC. It encodes CATSRGMETQYF. V and J are TRBV15 and TRBJ2-5; D gene unclear. Germline V gene sequence: CDR1 LNHNV, CDR2 YYDKDF (reference sequence). The CDR3 sequence is 12 residues long. V was shortened by 1 base and J by 5 bases, with 5 bases between the two germline ends.

The V call is TRBV10-1, the J call TRBJ2-3; 9 bases are a match to TRBD2. The germline gives CDR1 WNHNN, CDR2 SYGVQD (reference sequence). The CDR3 is 14 residues long. V lost 5 bases to trimming and J lost 2 bases; unmatched junction nucleotides: 2. The CDR3 sequence: CASSSGRTTDTQYF. The CDR3 DNA sequence: TGCGCCAGCAGTAGCGGGAGGACCACAGATACGCAGTATTTT.

This clone has more than one count but fewer than ten. The J gene is TRBJ1-4, the V gene TRBV7-8; no clear D. V was shortened by 5 bases and J by 8 bases, with 9 bases between the two germline ends. CDR1 and CDR2 from the germline V gene are SGHVS and FQNEAQ. The CDR3 length is 12 residues. The CDR3 DNA follows: TGTGCCAGCAGCACGAGTCGAGAAAAACTGTTTTTT. Amino acid sequence: CASSTSREKLFF.

This sequence joins TRBV7-3 and TRBJ2-2; D is ambiguous. CDR3 size: 13 residues. Trimming left V 5 bases short and J 6 bases short, with 10 bases between. Germline CDR1 is SGHTA and CDR2 is FQGTGA. The CDR3 loop reads CASSLGKPGELFF. CDR3 nucleotide sequence: TGTGCCAGCAGCCTAGGAAAACCCGGGGAGCTGTTTTTT. Full variable domain (missing parts from reference TRBV7-3 and TRBJ2-2): GAGVSQTPSNKVTEKGKYVELRCDPISGHTALYWYRQSLGQGPEFLIYFQGTGAADDSGLPNDRFFAVRPEGSVSTLKIQRTERGDSAVYLCASSLGKPGELFFGEGSRLTVL.

The chain employs TRBV19 and TRBJ1-1; 8 bases are a match to TRBD1. Germline V lookup: CDR1 LNHDA, CDR2 SQIVND (reference sequence). Unmatched junction bases numbered 7, after V lost 6 bases and J lost 4 bases. The CDR3 is 14 residues long. CDR3 nucleotide sequence: TGTGCCAGTAGGGACAGGGCGAAGGGCACTGAAGCTTTCTTT. It specifies CASRDRAKGTEAFF.

The rearrangement joins TRBV2 to TRBJ2-5; TRBD2 matches 9 bases. Germline V gives CDR1 SNHLY, CDR2 FYNNEI. CDR3 length equals 15 residues. With 4 bases clipped from V and 9 bases from J, the junction kept 12 bases outside the gene matches. CDR3 DNA sequence: TGTGCCAGCAGTGTGGCGACTAGCGGTAATGGGGCCCAGTACTTC. The encoded protein is CASSVATSGNGAQYF.

Concerning this clone: This CDR3 is also generated by other DNA sequences in the sample. V is TRBV27 and J is TRBJ2-5, with a possible D match to TRBD2 (7 bases). This CDR3 has 13 residues. V was cut by 5 bases and J by 4 bases, with 11 bases left in between. CDR1 and CDR2 (germline): MNHEY, SMNVEV (reference sequence). CDR3 sequence: CASSPRGRETQYF. The CDR3 coding sequence is TGTGCCAGCAGTCCGCGGGGGCGAGAGACCCAGTACTTC.

The chain is built from TRBV30 and TRBJ1-2; D is uncertain. This CDR3 has 15 residues. V gave up 0 bases and J gave up 0 bases, with 11 bases separating them. Germline V CDR1 and CDR2: GTSNPN, SVGIG (reference sequence). This CDR3 reads CAWSVQTRTNYGYTF. CDR3 in DNA: TGTGCCTGGAGTGTACAAACTAGGACTAACTATGGCTACACCTTC.

This clone was seen a handful of times. CDR3 DNA sequence: TGTGCCAGCATTTTACAGGGGAACACTGAAGCTTTCTTT. Protein: CASILQGNTEAFF. V and J are TRBV2 and TRBJ1-1, with D possibly TRBD1 on 6 matching bases. Germline loops: CDR1 SNHLY, CDR2 FYNNEI. The CDR3 is made up of 13 amino acids. Trimming cost V 7 bases and J 1 base, with 10 bases left between them.